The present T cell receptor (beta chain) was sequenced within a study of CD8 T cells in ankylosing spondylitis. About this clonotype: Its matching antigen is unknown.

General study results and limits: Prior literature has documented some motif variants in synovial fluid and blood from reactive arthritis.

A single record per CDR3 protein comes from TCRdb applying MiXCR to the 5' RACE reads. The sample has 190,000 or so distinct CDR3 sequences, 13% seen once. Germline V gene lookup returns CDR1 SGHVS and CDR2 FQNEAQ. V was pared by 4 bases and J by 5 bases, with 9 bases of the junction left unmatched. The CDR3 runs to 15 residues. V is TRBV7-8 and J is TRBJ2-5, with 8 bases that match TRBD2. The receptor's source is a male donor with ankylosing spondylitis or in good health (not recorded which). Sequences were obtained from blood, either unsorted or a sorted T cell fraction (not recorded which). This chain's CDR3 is CASSSGLVRRETQYF. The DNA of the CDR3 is TGTGCCAGCAGCTCGGGACTAGTCCGACGGGAGACCCAGTACTTC.